This T cell receptor (beta chain) was captured in a study of T cell repertoires in cytomegalovirus infection (dated by TCRdb to about 2019). Background for the entire study: Donor HLA type was relevant to the analysis, as public TCR beta signatures indicated carriage of CMV infection together with the matching HLA type. The study at large found these results: Cumulative frequency of public TCR beta family members discriminated carriers of CMV infection plus the relevant HLA type in this cohort and an independent approximately 370-donor cohort. The ex vivo response was dominated by HLA-C-restricted CMV-specific TCR beta clonotypes, which also provided the single most frequent clonotype in two of eight donors.

Sequencer: Illumina HiSeq 1500. TCRdb itself trimmed the public reads at Q25 with fastp, ran MiXCR and retained productive beta chains. Identical CDR3 proteins give one entry, which carries the most common genes and DNA. This sample has around 140,000 distinct CDR3 sequences in its table, and about 6.5% of those were observed once. Roughly 18% of the sample is in the top ten clones. This clonotype was picked up many times. Its antigen remains undetermined. The record has no base qualities; no much larger clone is one base away. Here V drops 5 bases and J drops 3 bases, and the junction holds 11 bases not matched to any gene. Reading the germline V gene (reference sequence) gives CDR1 SEHNR and CDR2 FQNEAQ. From cysteine to phenylalanine, the CDR3 is 16 amino acids long. The retained sequence is limited to the CDR3, 48 bases, with the frame set at the first base.

This sequence uses TRBV7-9 and TRBJ1-2; 8 junctional bases match TRBD1. The clonotype comes from a human donor in good health (CMV status not recorded). Some clones in this sample may be carry-over from other donors' samples. Material for sequencing was PBMCs. The DNA reads TGTGCCAGCAGCCTGAGCAGGGGGCGGACGCACTATGGCTACACCTTC. This sequence encodes CASSLSRGRTHYGYTF.